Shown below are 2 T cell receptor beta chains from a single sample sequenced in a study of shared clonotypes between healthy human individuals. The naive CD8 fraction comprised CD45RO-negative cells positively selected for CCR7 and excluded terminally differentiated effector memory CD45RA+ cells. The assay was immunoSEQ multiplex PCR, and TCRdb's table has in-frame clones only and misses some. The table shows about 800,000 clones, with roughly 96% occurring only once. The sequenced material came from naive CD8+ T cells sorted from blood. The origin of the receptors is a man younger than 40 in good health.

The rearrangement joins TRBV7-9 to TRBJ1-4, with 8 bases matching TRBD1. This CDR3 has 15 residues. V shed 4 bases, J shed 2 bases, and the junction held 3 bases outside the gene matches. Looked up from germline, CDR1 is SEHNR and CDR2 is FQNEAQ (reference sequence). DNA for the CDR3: TGTGCCAGCAGCTCCCGGACAGGGACTAATGAAAAACTGTTTTTT. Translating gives CASSSRTGTNEKLFF.

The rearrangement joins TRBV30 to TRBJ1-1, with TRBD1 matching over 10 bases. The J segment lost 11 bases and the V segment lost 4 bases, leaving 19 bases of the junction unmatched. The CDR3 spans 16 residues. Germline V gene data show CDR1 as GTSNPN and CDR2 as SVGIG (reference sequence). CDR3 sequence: CAWTTRGQGVVVDAFF. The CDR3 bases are TGTGCCTGGACAACCCGAGGACAGGGGGTCGTCGTGGATGCTTTCTTT.